The next 6 T cell receptor beta chains were all read from a single sample in a study of T cell responses to AZD1222 COVID-19 vaccine. The method was immunoSEQ multiplex PCR; TCRdb's version includes in-frame clones alone and lacks a portion of them. The sample includes about 190,000 clones, 87% of them seen just once. The specimen comprised peripheral blood, sampled on day 0 of MenACWY control vaccination. These TCRs come from an adult in good health.

J is TRBJ1-2 and V is TRBV30; 7 bases match TRBD1. This CDR3 has 14 amino acids. Germline-derived CDR1 and CDR2 are GTSNPN and SVGIG (reference sequence). Trimming cost V 1 base and J 6 bases; bases outside gene matches: 8. CDR3 amino acids: CAWSEWTGPNGYTF. CDR3 nucleotides: TGTGCCTGGAGTGAGTGGACAGGACCTAATGGCTACACCTTC.

The V gene is TRBV7-9, the J gene TRBJ1-4; D might be TRBD1 (6 bases). Germline V lookup: CDR1 SEHNR, CDR2 FQNEAQ (reference sequence). The length of the CDR3 is 16 residues. Trimming shortened V by 1 base and J by 0 bases, and 9 bases separated the two germline ends. CDR3 nucleotides: TGTGCCAGCAGCTTAGTCAGGGGCACAACTAATGAAAAACTGTTTTTT. Translated: CASSLVRGTTNEKLFF. Complete variable domain (other parts from reference TRBV7-9 and TRBJ1-4): DTGVSQNPRHKITKRGQNVTFRCDPISEHNRLYWYRQTLGQGPEFLTYFQNEAQLEKSRLLSDRFSAERPKGSFSTLEIQRTEQGDSAMYLCASSLVRGTTNEKLFFGSGTQLSVL.

The chain links TRBV3-1 (or the pseudogene TRBV3-2) to TRBJ1-2; 10 bases align to TRBD1. The CDR3 extends over 15 amino acids. CDR1 is LGHDT, CDR2 YNNKEL, per germline (reference sequence). The J segment lost 3 bases and the V segment lost 5 bases, leaving 6 bases of the junction unmatched. Written as DNA, the CDR3 is TGTGCCAGCAGCGGGGGACAGGGGTTTTACTATGGCTACACCTTC. Translated, it gives CASSGGQGFYYGYTF.

The V gene is TRBV7-2, the J gene TRBJ2-4, with a possible D match to TRBD1 (6 bases). The CDR3 is 13 amino acids. Between the trimmed V and J ends, which lost 8 bases and 1 base, there was a span of 9 bases. Germline-derived CDR1 and CDR2 are SGHTA and FQGNSA. The CDR3 loop reads CASGTGAKNIQYF. The CDR3 bases are TGTGCCAGCGGCACAGGGGCCAAAAACATTCAGTACTTC.

The chain uses TRBV7-2 and TRBJ2-7, with a tentative D call TRBD1 (5 bases). Deletions cut 0 bases from V and 2 bases from J, with 11 bases between. Germline loops: CDR1 SGHTA, CDR2 FQGNSA. The CDR3 length is 15 residues. DNA for the CDR3: TGTGCCAGCAGCTTAGCGCTCAGGGTGACCTACGAGCAGTACTTC. Protein product: CASSLALRVTYEQYF.

In regard to this clone: It is unclear where the CDR3 begins or ends on the DNA, so no DNA is shown, and the CDR3 is as TCRdb lists it. This chain connects TRBV21-1 to TRBJ2-7. TRBV21-1 is given as a pseudogene. The length of the CDR3 is 20 amino acids, counting both ends. CDR3 loop: CASSKYRCWQVPFLNYEQYF.